This TCR beta chain was sequenced for a study of T-cell reconstitution after alpha-beta-depleted transplantation in children. The study's findings and limits: Newly generated T cells supplied most T-cell counts and diversity one year post-transplant. There were reportedly several hundred expanded graft clones from which alpha-beta T cells came about two months after transplant.

Germline CDR1 LGHDT, CDR2 YNNKEL (reference sequence). This CDR3 comprises 14 residues. V was shortened by 2 bases and J by 5 bases, with 11 bases between the two germline ends. The TCRbeta library was prepared with unique molecular identifiers. TCRdb independently ran MiXCR on the PCR reads; one entry per CDR3 protein. Of about 980,000 distinct CDR3 sequences in the sample, about 29% were seen once. As to this clonotype: Its antigen is unidentified.

The receptor comes from a boy less than two years old who had a stem cell transplant for SCID, so the T cells may come from the graft donor. The sequences come from PBMCs, mostly from graft donor cells, collected 360 days after TCRalphabeta/CD19-depleted stem cell transplant. This rearrangement joins TRBV3-1 to TRBJ2-3; D gene uncertain. The CDR3 nucleotides are TGTGCCAGCAGCCAAATGGACCCGGGAGATACGCAGTATTTT. Its translation: CASSQMDPGDTQYF.